This entry describes one TCR beta chain. Its antigen is currently not known. No much larger clone is present one base from it, and per-base qualities are unavailable. The sample comes from a study of CD8 T cells in ankylosing spondylitis (TCRdb year 2017). Some background on the complete study: To find TCR variants linked to disease, the study profiled T cell receptor beta repertoires in ankylosing spondylitis patients and healthy donors. The whole study cohort included about a hundred healthy donors and around 25 ankylosing spondylitis patients. Samples of peripheral blood were taken, and for ankylosing spondylitis patients, synovial fluid was collected as well.

The sequencer was an Illumina HiSeq 2500. Quantitative 5'-RACE with molecular barcodes was used to prepare TCR beta libraries. The original methods were these. To identify disease-linked TCR variants, a new computational method was used, one built on a probabilistic model of VDJ rearrangement. The public sequencing data were trimmed at Q25 with fastp and processed into clonotypes with MiXCR by TCRdb, which kept only in-frame beta chains. Rows merge per CDR3 protein into single entries with the most common DNA and genes. The V and J calls were not made by the authors but by TCRdb's processing. This sample has about 360,000 distinct CDR3 sequences in its table, and approximately 22% of those were observed once. Around 13% of the sample belongs to the ten largest clones. General findings and caveats noted by the study authors: Significant enrichment of the disease-linked clones was reported in matched synovial fluid samples from ankylosing spondylitis patients. A TCR beta motif of about eight highly homologous amino acid variants appeared characteristic of blood from ankylosing spondylitis patients. Some motif variants were previously reported in synovial fluid and blood of reactive arthritis patients, suggesting common disease-initiation mechanisms. The disease-linked clones had a CD8+ phenotype and were found at relatively low frequencies in peripheral blood.

Sequences SGHAT (CDR1) and FQDESV (CDR2) are obtained from the germline V gene (reference sequence). Between the V and J ends, shortened by 5 bases and 8 bases respectively, the junction contains 12 bases. Inclusive of the bounding cysteine and phenylalanine, the CDR3 is 12 residues long. Just the 36-base CDR3 DNA is kept, in frame starting at base 1. The sequence is built from TRBV11-1 and TRBJ1-1; possibly the D gene is TRBD1, per 6 matching bases. This TCR was recovered from a male donor with ankylosing spondylitis or in good health (not recorded which). The sample consisted of blood, either unsorted or a sorted T cell fraction (not recorded which). The DNA sequence is as follows: TGTGCCAGCAGCCGGACAGCATCCGAAGCTTTCTTT. It translates as CASSRTASEAFF.